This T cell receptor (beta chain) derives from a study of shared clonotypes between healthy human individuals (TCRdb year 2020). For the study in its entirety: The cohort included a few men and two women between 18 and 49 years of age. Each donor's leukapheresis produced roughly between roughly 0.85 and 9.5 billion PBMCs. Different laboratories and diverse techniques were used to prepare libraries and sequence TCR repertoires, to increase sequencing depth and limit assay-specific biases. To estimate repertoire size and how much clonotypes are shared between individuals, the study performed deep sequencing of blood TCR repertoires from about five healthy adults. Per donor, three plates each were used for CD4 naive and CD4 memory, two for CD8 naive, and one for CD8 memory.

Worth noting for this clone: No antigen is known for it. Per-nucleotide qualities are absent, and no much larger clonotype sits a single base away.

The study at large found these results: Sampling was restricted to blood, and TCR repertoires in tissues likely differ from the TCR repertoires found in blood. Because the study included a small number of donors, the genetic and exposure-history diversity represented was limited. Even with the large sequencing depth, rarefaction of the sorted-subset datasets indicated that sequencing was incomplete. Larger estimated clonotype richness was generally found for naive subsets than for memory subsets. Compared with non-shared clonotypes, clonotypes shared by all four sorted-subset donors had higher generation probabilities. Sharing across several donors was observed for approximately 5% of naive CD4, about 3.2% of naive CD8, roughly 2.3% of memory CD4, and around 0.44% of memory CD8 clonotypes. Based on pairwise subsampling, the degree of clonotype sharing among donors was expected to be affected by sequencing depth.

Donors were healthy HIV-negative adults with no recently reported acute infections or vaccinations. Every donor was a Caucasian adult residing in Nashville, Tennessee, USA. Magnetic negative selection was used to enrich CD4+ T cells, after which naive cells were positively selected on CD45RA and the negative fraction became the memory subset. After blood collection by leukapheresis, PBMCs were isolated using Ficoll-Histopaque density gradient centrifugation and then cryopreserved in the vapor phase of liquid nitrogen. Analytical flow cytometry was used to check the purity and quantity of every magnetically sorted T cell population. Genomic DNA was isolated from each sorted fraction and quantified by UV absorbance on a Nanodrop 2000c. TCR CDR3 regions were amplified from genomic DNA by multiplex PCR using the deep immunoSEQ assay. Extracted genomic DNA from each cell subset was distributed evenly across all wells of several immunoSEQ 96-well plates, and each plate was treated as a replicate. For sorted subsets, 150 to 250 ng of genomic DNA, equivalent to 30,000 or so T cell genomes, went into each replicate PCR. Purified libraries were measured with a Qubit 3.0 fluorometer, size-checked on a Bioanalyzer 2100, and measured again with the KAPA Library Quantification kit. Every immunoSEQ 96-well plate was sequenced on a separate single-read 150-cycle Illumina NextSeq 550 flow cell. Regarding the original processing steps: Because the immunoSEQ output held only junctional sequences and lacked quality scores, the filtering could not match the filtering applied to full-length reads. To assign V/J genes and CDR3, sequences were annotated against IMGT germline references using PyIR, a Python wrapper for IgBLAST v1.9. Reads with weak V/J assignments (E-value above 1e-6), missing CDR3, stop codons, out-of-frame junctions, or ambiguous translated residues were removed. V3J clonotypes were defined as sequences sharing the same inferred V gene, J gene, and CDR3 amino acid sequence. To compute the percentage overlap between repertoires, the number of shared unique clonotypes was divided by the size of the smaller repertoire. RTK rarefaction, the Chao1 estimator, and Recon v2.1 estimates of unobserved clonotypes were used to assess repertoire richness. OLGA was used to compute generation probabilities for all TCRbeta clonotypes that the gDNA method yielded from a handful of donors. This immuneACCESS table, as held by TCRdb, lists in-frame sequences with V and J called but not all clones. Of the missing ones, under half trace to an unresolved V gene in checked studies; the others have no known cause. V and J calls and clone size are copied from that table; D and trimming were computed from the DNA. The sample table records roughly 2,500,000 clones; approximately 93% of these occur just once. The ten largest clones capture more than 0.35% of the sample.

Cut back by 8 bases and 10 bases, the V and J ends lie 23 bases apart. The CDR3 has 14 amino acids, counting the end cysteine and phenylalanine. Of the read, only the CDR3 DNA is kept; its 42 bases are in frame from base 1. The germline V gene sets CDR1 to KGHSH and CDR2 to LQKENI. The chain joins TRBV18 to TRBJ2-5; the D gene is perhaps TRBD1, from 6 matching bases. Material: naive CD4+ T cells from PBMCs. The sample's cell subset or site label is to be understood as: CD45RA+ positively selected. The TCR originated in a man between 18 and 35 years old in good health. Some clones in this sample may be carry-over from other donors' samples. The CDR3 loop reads CASSSRGSPMVQYF. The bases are TGTGCCAGCAGCTCCAGGGGCAGCCCCATGGTCCAGTACTTC.